This TCR beta chain was sequenced for a study of T-cell reconstitution after alpha-beta-depleted transplantation in children. This clonotype was seen ten or more times. Preparation of the TCRbeta library involved a method that used unique molecular identifiers. TCRdb re-called the PCR reads with MiXCR, one entry per CDR3 protein. Counted here are about 610,000 distinct CDR3 sequences, roughly 10% occurring once; the ten biggest clones make up less than 5%. The CDR3 loop spans 16 amino acids. Looked up from germline, CDR1 is SGDLS and CDR2 is YYNGEE. Trimming at V came to 3 bases and at J to 5 bases, leaving 8 bases not matched to a gene.

Specimen: PBMCs from the stem cell graft donor, collected from the stem cell graft. The chain carries TRBV9 and TRBJ2-2; TRBD2 agrees at 9 bases. This receptor was taken from a human donor who donated a stem cell graft to a child with acute myeloid leukemia. The CDR3 sequence: CASSAVAGVETGELFF. CDR3 sequence (DNA): TGTGCCAGCAGCGCAGTAGCGGGAGTAGAAACCGGGGAGCTGTTTTTT.